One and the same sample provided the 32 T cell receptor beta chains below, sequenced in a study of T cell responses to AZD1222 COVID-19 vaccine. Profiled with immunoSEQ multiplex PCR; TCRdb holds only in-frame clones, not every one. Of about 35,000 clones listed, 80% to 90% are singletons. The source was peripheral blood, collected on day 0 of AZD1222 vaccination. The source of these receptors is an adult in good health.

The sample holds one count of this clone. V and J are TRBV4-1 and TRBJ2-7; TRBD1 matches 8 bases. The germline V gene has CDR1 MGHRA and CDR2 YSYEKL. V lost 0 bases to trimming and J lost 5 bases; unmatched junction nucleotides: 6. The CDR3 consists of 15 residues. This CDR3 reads CASSQERTGLNEQYF. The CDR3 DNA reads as TGCGCCAGCAGCCAAGAACGGACAGGGCTCAACGAGCAGTACTTC.

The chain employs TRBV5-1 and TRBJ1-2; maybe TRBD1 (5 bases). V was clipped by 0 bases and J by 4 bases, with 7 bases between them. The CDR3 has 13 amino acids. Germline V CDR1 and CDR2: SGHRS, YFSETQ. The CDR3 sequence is CASSLGGTYGYTF. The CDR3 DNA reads TGCGCCAGCAGCTTGGGAGGGACCTATGGCTACACCTTC.

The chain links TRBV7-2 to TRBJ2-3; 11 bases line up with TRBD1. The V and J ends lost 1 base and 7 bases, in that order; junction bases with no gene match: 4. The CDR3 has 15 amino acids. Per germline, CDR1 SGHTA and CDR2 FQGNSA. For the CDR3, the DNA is TGTGCCAGCAGCTTAGGGACAGGGGGCGAGAATACGCAGTATTTT. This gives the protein CASSLGTGGENTQYF. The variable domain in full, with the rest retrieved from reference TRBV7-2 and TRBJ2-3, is GAGVSQSPSNKVTEKGKDVELRCDPISGHTALYWYRQSLGQGLEFLIYFQGNSAPDKSGLPSDRFSAERTGGSVSTLTIQRTQQEDSAVYLCASSLGTGGENTQYFGPGTRLTVL.

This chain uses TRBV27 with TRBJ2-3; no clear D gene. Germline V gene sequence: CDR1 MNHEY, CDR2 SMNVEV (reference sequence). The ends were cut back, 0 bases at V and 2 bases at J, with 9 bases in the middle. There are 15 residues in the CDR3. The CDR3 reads CASSLSRANTDTQYF. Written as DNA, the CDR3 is TGTGCCAGCAGTTTATCTAGGGCTAACACAGATACGCAGTATTTT.

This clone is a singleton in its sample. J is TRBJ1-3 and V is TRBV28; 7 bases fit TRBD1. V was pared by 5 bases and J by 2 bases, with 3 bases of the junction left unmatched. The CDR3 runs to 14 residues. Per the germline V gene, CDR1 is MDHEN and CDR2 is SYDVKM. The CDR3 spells CASSPGTAGNTIYF. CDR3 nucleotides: TGTGCCAGCAGTCCTGGGACAGCTGGAAACACCATATATTTT.

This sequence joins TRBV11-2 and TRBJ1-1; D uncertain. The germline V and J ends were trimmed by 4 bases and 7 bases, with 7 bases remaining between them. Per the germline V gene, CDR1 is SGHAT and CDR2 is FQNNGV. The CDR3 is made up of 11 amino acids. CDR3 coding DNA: TGTGCCAGCAGCTCTGGACGTGAAGCTTTCTTT. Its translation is CASSSGREAFF.

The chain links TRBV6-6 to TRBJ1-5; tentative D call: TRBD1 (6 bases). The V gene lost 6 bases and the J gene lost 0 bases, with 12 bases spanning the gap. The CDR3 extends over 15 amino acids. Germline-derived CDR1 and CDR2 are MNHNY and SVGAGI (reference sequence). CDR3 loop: CASSRGAYSNQPQHF. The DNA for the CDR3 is TGTGCCAGCAGCAGGGGCGCGTATAGCAATCAGCCCCAGCATTTT.

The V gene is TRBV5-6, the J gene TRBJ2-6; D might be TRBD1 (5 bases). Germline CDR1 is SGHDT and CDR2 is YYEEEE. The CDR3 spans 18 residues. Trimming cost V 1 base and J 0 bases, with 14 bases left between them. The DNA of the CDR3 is TGTGCCAGCAGCTTGCGTAGTGTTAGGGGCTCTGGGGCCAACGTCCTGACTTTC. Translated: CASSLRSVRGSGANVLTF.

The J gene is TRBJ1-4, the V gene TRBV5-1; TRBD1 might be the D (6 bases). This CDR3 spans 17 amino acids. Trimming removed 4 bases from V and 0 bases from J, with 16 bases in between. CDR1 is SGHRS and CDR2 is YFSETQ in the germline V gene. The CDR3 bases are TGCGCCAGCAGCCCCCGGGGGCACTCTACAACTAATGAAAAACTGTTTTTT. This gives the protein CASSPRGHSTTNEKLFF.

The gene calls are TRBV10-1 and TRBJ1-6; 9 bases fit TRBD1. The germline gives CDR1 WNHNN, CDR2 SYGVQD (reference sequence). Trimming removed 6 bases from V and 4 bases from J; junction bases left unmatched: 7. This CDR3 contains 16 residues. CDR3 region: CASRIPGQGYNSPLHF. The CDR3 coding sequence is TGCGCCAGCAGGATACCGGGACAGGGATATAATTCACCCCTCCACTTT.

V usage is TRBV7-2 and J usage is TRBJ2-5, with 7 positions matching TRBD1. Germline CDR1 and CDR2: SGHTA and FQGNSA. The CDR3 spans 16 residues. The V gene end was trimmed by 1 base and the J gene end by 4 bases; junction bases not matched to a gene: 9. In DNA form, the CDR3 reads TGTGCCAGCAGCTTAGACCAAGACAGGGCTAGAGAGACCCAGTACTTC. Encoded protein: CASSLDQDRARETQYF.

In DNA, the CDR3 is TGTGCCAGCAGCTTCCAGGGCTCTGGGGCCAACGTCCTGACTTTC. Protein: CASSFQGSGANVLTF. The J gene is TRBJ2-6, the V gene TRBV7-9; D might be TRBD1 (5 bases). Between the trimmed V and J ends, which lost 3 bases and 0 bases, there was a span of 6 bases. Germline V gene data show CDR1 as SEHNR and CDR2 as FQNEAQ (reference sequence). The CDR3 sequence is 15 residues long.

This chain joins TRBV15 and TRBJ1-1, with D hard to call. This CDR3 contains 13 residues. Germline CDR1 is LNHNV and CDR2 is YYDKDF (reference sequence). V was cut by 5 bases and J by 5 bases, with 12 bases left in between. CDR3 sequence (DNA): TGTGCCACCAGCTCGTCGTGGCCGACTGAAGCTTTCTTT. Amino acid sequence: CATSSSWPTEAFF.

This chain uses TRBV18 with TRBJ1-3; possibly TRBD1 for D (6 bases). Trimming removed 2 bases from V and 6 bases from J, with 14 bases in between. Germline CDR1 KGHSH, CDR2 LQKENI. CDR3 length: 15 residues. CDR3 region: CASSPAGVAPNTIYF. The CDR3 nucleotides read TGTGCCAGCTCACCAGCAGGGGTGGCCCCAAACACCATATATTTT.

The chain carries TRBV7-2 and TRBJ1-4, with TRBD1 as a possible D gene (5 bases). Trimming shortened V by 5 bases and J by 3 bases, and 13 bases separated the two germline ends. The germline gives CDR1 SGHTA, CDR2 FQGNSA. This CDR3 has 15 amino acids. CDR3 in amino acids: CASSPDSAANEKLFF. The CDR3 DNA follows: TGTGCCAGCAGCCCAGACAGCGCCGCTAATGAAAAACTGTTTTTT.

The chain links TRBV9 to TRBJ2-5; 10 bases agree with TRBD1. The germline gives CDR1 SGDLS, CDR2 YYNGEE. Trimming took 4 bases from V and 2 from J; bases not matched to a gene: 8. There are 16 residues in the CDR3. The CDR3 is CASSPGTGVSQETQYF. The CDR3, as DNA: TGTGCCAGCAGCCCCGGGACAGGGGTGTCTCAAGAGACCCAGTACTTC.

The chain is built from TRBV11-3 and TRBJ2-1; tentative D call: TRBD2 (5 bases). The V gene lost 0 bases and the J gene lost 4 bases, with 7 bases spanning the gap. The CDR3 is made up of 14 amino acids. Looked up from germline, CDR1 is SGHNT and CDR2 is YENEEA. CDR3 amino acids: CASSLDEGYNEQFF. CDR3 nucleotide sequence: TGTGCCAGCAGCTTAGATGAGGGTTACAATGAGCAGTTCTTC.

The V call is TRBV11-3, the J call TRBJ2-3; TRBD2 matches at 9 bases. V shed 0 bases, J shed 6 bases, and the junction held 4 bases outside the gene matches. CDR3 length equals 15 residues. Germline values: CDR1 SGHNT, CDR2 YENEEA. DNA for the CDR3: TGTGCCAGCAGCTTAGAAGCGGGAGGATGGGATACGCAGTATTTT. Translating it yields CASSLEAGGWDTQYF.

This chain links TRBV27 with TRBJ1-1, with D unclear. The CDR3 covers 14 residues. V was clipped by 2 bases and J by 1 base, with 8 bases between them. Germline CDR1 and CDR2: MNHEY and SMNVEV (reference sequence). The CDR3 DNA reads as TGTGCCAGCAGTTTAGTCAGTACGAACACTGAAGCTTTCTTT. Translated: CASSLVSTNTEAFF.

The CDR3 here is CASSLGDGFYGYTF. The CDR3 nucleotides read TGTGCCAGCAGCTTAGGGGACGGGTTCTATGGCTACACCTTC. The V and J genes are TRBV7-2 and TRBJ1-2, with a tentative D call TRBD1 (5 bases). Trimming removed 1 base from V and 4 bases from J, with 10 bases in between. Germline lookup yields CDR1 SGHTA and CDR2 FQGNSA. The CDR3 loop spans 14 amino acids.

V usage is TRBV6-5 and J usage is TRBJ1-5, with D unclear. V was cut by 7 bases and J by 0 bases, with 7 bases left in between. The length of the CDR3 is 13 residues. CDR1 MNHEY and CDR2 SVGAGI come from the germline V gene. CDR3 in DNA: TGTGCCAGCACAGCTAATAGCAATCAGCCCCAGCATTTT. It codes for CASTANSNQPQHF.

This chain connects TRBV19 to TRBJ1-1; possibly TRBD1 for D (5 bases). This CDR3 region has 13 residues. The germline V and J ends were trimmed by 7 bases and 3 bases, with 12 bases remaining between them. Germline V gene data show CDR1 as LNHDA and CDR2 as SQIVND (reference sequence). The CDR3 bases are TGTGCCAGTACCCCCGAGGGGTACACTGAAGCTTTCTTT. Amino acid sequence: CASTPEGYTEAFF.

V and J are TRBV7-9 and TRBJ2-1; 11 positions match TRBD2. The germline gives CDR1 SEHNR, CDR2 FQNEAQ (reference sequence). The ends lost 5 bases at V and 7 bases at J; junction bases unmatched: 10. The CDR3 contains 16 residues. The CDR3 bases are TGTGCCAGCAGCGACATAGCGGGAGGGACGAGGAATGAGCAGTTCTTC. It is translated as CASSDIAGGTRNEQFF.

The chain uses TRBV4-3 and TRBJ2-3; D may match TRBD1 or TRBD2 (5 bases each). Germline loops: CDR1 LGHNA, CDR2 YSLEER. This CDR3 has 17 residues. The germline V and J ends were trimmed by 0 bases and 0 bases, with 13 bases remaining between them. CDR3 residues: CASSQETGTSSTDTQYF. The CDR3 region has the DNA TGCGCCAGCAGCCAAGAGACCGGGACCTCAAGCACAGATACGCAGTATTTT.

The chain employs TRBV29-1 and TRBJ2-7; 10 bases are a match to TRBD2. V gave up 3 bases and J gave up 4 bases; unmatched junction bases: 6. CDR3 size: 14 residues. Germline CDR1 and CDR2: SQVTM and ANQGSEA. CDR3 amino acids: CSVELAGEEYEQYF. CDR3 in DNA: TGCAGCGTTGAGCTAGCGGGAGAGGAGTACGAGCAGTACTTC.

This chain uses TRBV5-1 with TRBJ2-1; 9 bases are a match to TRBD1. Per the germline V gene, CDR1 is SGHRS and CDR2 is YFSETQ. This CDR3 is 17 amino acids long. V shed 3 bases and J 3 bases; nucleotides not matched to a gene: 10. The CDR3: CASSSPTGTGNYNEQFF. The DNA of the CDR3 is TGCGCCAGCAGCTCTCCCACCGGGACAGGGAACTACAATGAGCAGTTCTTC.

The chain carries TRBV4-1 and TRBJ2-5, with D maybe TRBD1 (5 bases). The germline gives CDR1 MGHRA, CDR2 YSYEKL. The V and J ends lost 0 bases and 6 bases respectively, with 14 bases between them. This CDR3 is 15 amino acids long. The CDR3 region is CASSQDQAKGKTQYF. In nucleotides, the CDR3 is TGCGCCAGCAGCCAAGATCAGGCCAAGGGGAAGACCCAGTACTTC.

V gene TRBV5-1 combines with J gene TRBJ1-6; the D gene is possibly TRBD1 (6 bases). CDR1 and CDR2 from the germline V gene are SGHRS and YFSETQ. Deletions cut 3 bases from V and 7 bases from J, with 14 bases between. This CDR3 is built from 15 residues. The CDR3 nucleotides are TGCGCCAGCAGCTCAGGATGGGGGGGCAATTCACCCCTCCACTTT. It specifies CASSSGWGGNSPLHF.

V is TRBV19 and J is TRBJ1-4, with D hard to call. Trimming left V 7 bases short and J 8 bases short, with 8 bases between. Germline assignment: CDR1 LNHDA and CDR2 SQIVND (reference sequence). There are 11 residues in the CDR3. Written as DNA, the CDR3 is TGTGCCAGTAAATTTGGCGAAAAACTGTTTTTT. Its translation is CASKFGEKLFF.

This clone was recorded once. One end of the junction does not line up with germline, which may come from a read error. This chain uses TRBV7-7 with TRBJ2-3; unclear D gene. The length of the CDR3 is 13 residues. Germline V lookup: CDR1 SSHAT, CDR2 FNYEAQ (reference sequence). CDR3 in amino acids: CASSLYHTDTQYF. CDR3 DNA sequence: TGTGCTAGCAGCTTATACCACACAGATACGCAGTATTTT.

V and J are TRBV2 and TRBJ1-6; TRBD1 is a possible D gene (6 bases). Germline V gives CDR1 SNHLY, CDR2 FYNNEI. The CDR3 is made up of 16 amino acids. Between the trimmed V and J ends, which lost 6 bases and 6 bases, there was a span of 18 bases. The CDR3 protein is CASRPPGGAGNSPLHF. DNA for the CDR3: TGTGCCAGCAGGCCTCCCGGGGGGGCAGGTAATTCACCCCTCCACTTT.

For the CDR3, the DNA is TGTGCCAGCCGGGTCCGGGACAGGGAAACAGATACGCAGTATTTT. This encodes CASRVRDRETDTQYF. The gene calls are TRBV27 and TRBJ2-3, with 9 positions matching TRBD1. The germline V gene encodes CDR1 MNHEY and CDR2 SMNVEV (reference sequence). CDR3 length: 15 residues. Trimming removed 8 bases from V and 3 bases from J; junction bases left unmatched: 9.